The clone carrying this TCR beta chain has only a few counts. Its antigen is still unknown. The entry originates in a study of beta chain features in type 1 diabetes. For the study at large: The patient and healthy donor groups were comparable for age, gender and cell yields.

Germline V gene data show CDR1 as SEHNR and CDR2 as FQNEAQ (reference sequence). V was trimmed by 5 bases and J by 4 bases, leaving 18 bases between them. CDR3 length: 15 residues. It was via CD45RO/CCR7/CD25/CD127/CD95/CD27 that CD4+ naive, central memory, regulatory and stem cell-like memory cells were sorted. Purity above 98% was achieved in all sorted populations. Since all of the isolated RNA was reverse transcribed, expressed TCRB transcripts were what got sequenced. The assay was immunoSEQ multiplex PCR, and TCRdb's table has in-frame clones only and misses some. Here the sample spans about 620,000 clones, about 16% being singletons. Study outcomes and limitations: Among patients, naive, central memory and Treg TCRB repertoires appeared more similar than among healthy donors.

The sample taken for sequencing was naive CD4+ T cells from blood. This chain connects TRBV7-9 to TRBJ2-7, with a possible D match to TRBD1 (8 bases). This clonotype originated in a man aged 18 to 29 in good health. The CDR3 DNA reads TGTGCCAGCAGCCCGGGGGGACAGGCGAGGTACGAGCAGTACTTC. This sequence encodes CASSPGGQARYEQYF.